Sequencing of this T cell receptor (beta chain) was carried out in a study of Ad26.COV2.S vaccination and SARS-CoV-2 variants. Germline-derived CDR1 and CDR2 are KGHDR and SFDVKD. V trimming: 4 bases; J trimming: 2 bases; junction bases outside the gene matches: 3. The CDR3 consists of 15 residues. General study points: Analytic work on TCR breadth and depth might have understated the full extent of total T cell responses. Spike-specific TCR breadth ran higher among vaccine recipients than placebo recipients. A substantial breadth of spike-specific CD8+ and CD4+ T cell responses after vaccination has been reported.

Produced via immunoSEQ multiplex PCR; TCRdb's table is partial and in-frame only. Of approximately 400,000 clones listed, under 95% are singletons. In this sample, this clone turned up once. What it binds is not known. Sequencing was performed on peripheral blood, taken after recovery from COVID-19. The V call is TRBV24-1, the J call TRBJ2-3; 9 bases are shared with TRBD2. The receptor was isolated from a human donor who had recovered from COVID-19. The CDR3 DNA is TGTGCCACCAGTGAAGGCGGGGGGGCCACAGATACGCAGTATTTT. It encodes CATSEGGGATDTQYF.